These 16 T cell receptor beta chains were sequenced from one sample in a study of Tregs in tolerant kidney transplant recipients. Profiling relied on immunoSEQ multiplex PCR, and the TCRdb table lists in-frame clones only, not all of them. The table has 54,000 or so clones, roughly nine tenths seen once. Recipients received nonmyeloablative bone marrow transplants from related graft donors, with transient mixed chimerism. The input for sequencing was CD8+ T cells from blood (PBMCs), taken 24 months after the transplant. Receptors originate from a human patient who received a combined kidney and bone marrow transplant. Some T cells may have originated in the graft donor.

The genes are TRBV9 and TRBJ2-7, with 10 bases lining up with TRBD1. Germline-derived CDR1 and CDR2 are SGDLS and YYNGEE. Trimming cost V 0 bases and J 4 bases; bases outside gene matches: 7. The CDR3 totals 16 residues. CDR3 nucleotide sequence: TGTGCCAGCAGCGTAGATCCGGGGACAGGGGAGTACGAGCAGTACTTC. Protein sequence: CASSVDPGTGEYEQYF.

V is TRBV4-3 and J is TRBJ2-5; 8 positions match TRBD2. There are 16 residues in the CDR3. V shed 1 base and J 1 base; nucleotides not matched to a gene: 5. Germline V CDR1 and CDR2: LGHNA, YSLEER. The CDR3 protein is CASSQVFSGVQETQYF. CDR3 DNA: TGCGCCAGCAGCCAAGTGTTTAGCGGGGTCCAAGAGACCCAGTACTTC.

V and J are TRBV14 and TRBJ2-7; 9 positions match TRBD2. The CDR3 is 15 amino acids. V lost 2 bases and J lost 4; bases outside the gene matches: 6. The germline V gene encodes CDR1 SGHDN and CDR2 FVKESK. CDR3 nucleotide sequence: TGTGCCAGCAGCCAAAAAGGTAGCGGGAGATACGAGCAGTACTTC. It specifies CASSQKGSGRYEQYF.

The chain is built from TRBV7-9 and TRBJ2-5; 8 bases match TRBD2. CDR3 size: 18 residues. Germline lookup yields CDR1 SEHNR and CDR2 FQNEAQ (reference sequence). The V gene end was trimmed by 0 bases and the J gene end by 4 bases; junction bases not matched to a gene: 13. CDR3: CASSLASLGTSFGETQYF. DNA of the CDR3: TGTGCCAGCAGCTTAGCGTCTTTGGGGACTAGTTTTGGAGAGACCCAGTACTTC.

The chain joins TRBV7-8 to TRBJ1-1; 8 nucleotides line up with TRBD1. Germline V CDR1 and CDR2: SGHVS, FQNEAQ. This CDR3 is 16 amino acids long. V lost 0 bases and J lost 1; bases outside the gene matches: 4. The CDR3 DNA reads TGTGCCAGCAGCTTAGCAGCAGGGGGCTGGAACACTGAAGCTTTCTTT. It yields the protein CASSLAAGGWNTEAFF.

The V gene is TRBV6-1, the J gene TRBJ1-2; a possible D gene is TRBD1 (6 bases). V shed 3 bases and J shed 2 bases, with 13 bases lying between them. Germline V CDR1 and CDR2: MNHNS, SASEGT. CDR3 length: 15 residues. CDR3 protein: CASSDGGTWNYGYTF. For the CDR3, the DNA is TGTGCCAGCAGTGATGGGGGCACCTGGAACTATGGCTACACCTTC.

V usage is TRBV27 and J usage is TRBJ1-1, with 10 bases identical to TRBD1. The CDR3 contains 15 residues. The germline CDR1 and CDR2 sequences are MNHEY and SMNVEV (reference sequence). After removal of 5 bases from V and 3 bases from J, the junction contained 6 bases not matched to a gene. The CDR3 spells CASSPTGTGDTEAFF. In DNA, the CDR3 is TGTGCCAGCAGTCCCACCGGGACAGGGGACACTGAAGCTTTCTTT.

The chain couples TRBV30 to TRBJ2-7, with 9 bases fitting TRBD1. This CDR3 has 14 amino acids. CDR1 is GTSNPN, CDR2 SVGIG, per germline (reference sequence). V gave up 5 bases and J gave up 5 bases; unmatched junction bases: 10. CDR3 residues: CAWGPGQGFHEQYF. As DNA, the CDR3 is TGTGCCTGGGGGCCGGGACAGGGTTTCCACGAGCAGTACTTC.

Only one count was recorded for this clone. J is TRBJ1-1 and V is TRBV13; 12 bases agree with TRBD1. Germline assignment: CDR1 PRHDT and CDR2 FYEKMQ (reference sequence). With V trimmed by 5 bases and J by 5 bases, 12 bases remained unmatched. The CDR3 loop spans 17 amino acids. CDR3 sequence reads: CASSPTRDRGRNTEAFF. The CDR3 DNA sequence: TGTGCCAGCAGCCCGACGCGGGACAGGGGGCGAAATACTGAAGCTTTCTTT. Supplemented by reference TRBV13 and TRBJ1-1, the full variable domain reads AAGVIQSPRHLIKEKRETATLKCYPIPRHDTVYWYQQGPGQDPQFLISFYEKMQSDKGSIPDRFSAQQFSDYHSELNMSSLELGDSALYFCASSPTRDRGRNTEAFFGQGTRLTVV.

The chain has TRBV9 and TRBJ2-1; TRBD2 matches 10 bases. J lost 0 bases, V lost 0 bases, and 3 bases had no gene match. The CDR3 is made up of 17 amino acids. CDR1 and CDR2 from the germline V gene are SGDLS and YYNGEE. CDR3 in DNA: TGTGCCAGCAGCGTAGGGCTAGCGGGAGCCTCCTACAATGAGCAGTTCTTC. It yields the protein CASSVGLAGASYNEQFF.

The V call is TRBV4-3, the J call TRBJ2-1, with 11 bases matching TRBD2. The CDR3 length is 15 residues. The trim removed 3 bases at V and 7 bases at J, leaving 5 bases unmatched. The germline gives CDR1 LGHNA, CDR2 YSLEER. This chain's CDR3 is CASSHTSGSLNEQFF. The DNA of the CDR3 is TGCGCCAGCAGCCATACTAGCGGGAGCTTGAATGAGCAGTTCTTC.

The V call is TRBV14, the J call TRBJ2-3; 7 nucleotides match TRBD1. The germline gives CDR1 SGHDN, CDR2 FVKESK. The ends lost 6 bases at V and 5 bases at J; junction bases unmatched: 5. CDR3 length: 13 residues. This CDR3 is CASSWTGGDTQYF. CDR3 DNA: TGTGCCAGCAGTTGGACAGGAGGAGATACGCAGTATTTT.

This chain links TRBV2 with TRBJ2-7; 7 nucleotides align to TRBD2. V shed 8 bases, J shed 5 bases, and the junction held 15 bases outside the gene matches. The germline CDR1 and CDR2 sequences are SNHLY and FYNNEI. CDR3 size: 15 residues. CDR3 sequence: CASSPRRLAPDEQYF. The CDR3 DNA reads TGTGCCAGCTCCCCCCGCAGACTAGCACCCGACGAGCAGTACTTC.

The V and J genes are TRBV21-1 and TRBJ1-5; TRBD1 was called by the table and not checked on the DNA. TRBV21-1 is deemed a pseudogene. This CDR3 spans 16 amino acids. This CDR3 reads CASSKSEGTAGLPQHF. CDR3 DNA sequence: TGTGCCAGCAGCAAGTCCGAGGGGACAGCGGGCCTACCCCAGCATTTT.

In DNA form, the CDR3 reads TGTGCCAGCAGCAAGAGCGGGAGGACAGATACGCAGTATTTT. Translating it yields CASSKSGRTDTQYF. This sequence joins TRBV27 and TRBJ2-3; 9 nucleotides match TRBD2. This CDR3 comprises 14 residues. The V and J ends lost 6 bases and 3 bases, in that order; junction bases with no gene match: 4. Looked up from germline, CDR1 is MNHEY and CDR2 is SMNVEV (reference sequence).

The chain links TRBV28 to TRBJ2-3, with TRBD2 identical over 8 bases. CDR1 is MDHEN, CDR2 SYDVKM, per germline. The CDR3 has 18 amino acids. The V segment lost 3 bases and the J segment 0 bases; nucleotides outside the gene matches: 11. The CDR3 DNA reads as TGTGCCAGCAGTTTCGATCTAGCGGGTCACTCTAGCACAGATACGCAGTATTTT. Residues: CASSFDLAGHSSTDTQYF. Filled out from reference TRBV28 and TRBJ2-3, the complete variable domain reads DVKVTQSSRYLVKRTGEKVFLECVQDMDHENMFWYRQDPGLGLRLIYFSYDVKMKEKGDIPEGYSVSREKKERFSLILESASTNQTSMYLCASSFDLAGHSSTDTQYFGPGTRLTVL.